This passage covers 23 T cell receptor beta chains from one sample sequenced in a study of shared clonotypes between healthy human individuals. Produced via immunoSEQ multiplex PCR; TCRdb's table is partial and in-frame only. The sample consists of fewer than 850,000 clones, 96% of them appearing once. CD45RO-negative, CCR7-positively selected cells formed the naive CD8 fraction, excluding terminally differentiated effector memory CD45RA+ cells. Sequenced input: naive CD8+ T cells sorted from blood. The receptors stem from a man aged 30 to 45 in good health.

CDR3 DNA sequence: TGTGCCAGCATGGCGCAAATCTACGAGCAGTACTTC. Its translation is CASMAQIYEQYF. The chain couples TRBV2 to TRBJ2-7, with D unresolved. V lost 7 bases, J lost 3 bases, and 10 bases lay in between. The CDR3 length is 12 residues. Germline CDR1 is SNHLY and CDR2 is FYNNEI.

The rearrangement joins TRBV4-1 to TRBJ2-1; possible D gene TRBD2, 6 bases. In germline, CDR1 is MGHRA, CDR2 YSYEKL. The CDR3 covers 15 residues. V was pared by 2 bases and J by 8 bases, with 16 bases between. As DNA, the CDR3 is TGCGCCAGCAGCCAAATCGTGGGGGGTATGGATGAGCAGTTCTTC. Translating it yields CASSQIVGGMDEQFF.

This clone has a single count. This sequence joins TRBV7-2 and TRBJ1-5; D remains ambiguous. Germline lookup yields CDR1 SGHTA and CDR2 FQGNSA. V was cut by 6 bases and J by 0 bases, with 9 bases left in between. CDR3 length equals 14 residues. For the CDR3, the DNA is TGTGCCAGCAGTGACCCCGATAGCAATCAGCCCCAGCATTTT. Residues: CASSDPDSNQPQHF.

The rearrangement joins TRBV6-5 to TRBJ1-2; 9 bases are shared with TRBD1. Germline CDR1 and CDR2: MNHEY and SVGAGI. The CDR3 is 14 residues long. Trimming cost V 5 bases and J 4 bases; bases outside gene matches: 5. The CDR3 spells CASSGTGGTYGYTF. The CDR3 DNA reads TGTGCCAGCAGTGGAACAGGGGGCACCTATGGCTACACCTTC.

Here the CDR3 DNA reads TGTGCCAGCAGTCTCCTAGCGGTTACCAACCATTACGAGCAGTACTTC. The encoded protein is CASSLLAVTNHYEQYF. The chain combines TRBV28 with TRBJ2-7; TRBD2 matches at 7 bases. Germline V lookup: CDR1 MDHEN, CDR2 SYDVKM. This CDR3 contains 16 residues. The V segment lost 5 bases and the J segment 4 bases; nucleotides outside the gene matches: 14.

The rearrangement uses TRBV10-3 and TRBJ1-2; D uncertain. This CDR3 is built from 16 residues. Trimming took 0 bases from V and 2 from J, leaving 13 bases between them. The germline gives CDR1 ENHRY, CDR2 SYGVKD. CDR3 region: CAISESPLDGNYGYTF. CDR3 DNA sequence: TGTGCCATCAGTGAGTCTCCTCTGGACGGCAACTATGGCTACACCTTC.

The chain joins TRBV25-1 to TRBJ2-3, with D perhaps TRBD1 (6 bases). Germline V gene lookup returns CDR1 MGHDK and CDR2 SYGVNS. CDR3 length equals 14 residues. V lost 3 bases and J lost 0, with 7 bases in between. CDR3 sequence reads: CASSDDRSTDTQYF. The CDR3 coding sequence is TGTGCCAGCAGTGATGACAGGAGCACAGATACGCAGTATTTT.

The chain carries TRBV14 and TRBJ2-7, with 9 nucleotides matching TRBD1. Germline V gene data show CDR1 as SGHDN and CDR2 as FVKESK. V lost 5 bases and J lost 4; bases outside the gene matches: 6. The CDR3 runs to 14 residues. The DNA for the CDR3 is TGTGCCAGCAGCTTCGACAGGGGGGGATACGAGCAGTACTTC. Translation gives CASSFDRGGYEQYF.

This sequence joins TRBV5-1 and TRBJ2-1; possibly TRBD2 for D (6 bases). Trimming took off 0 bases at V and 6 bases at J, with 13 bases between the two ends. CDR3 size: 15 residues. Looked up from germline, CDR1 is SGHRS and CDR2 is YFSETQ. CDR3 sequence (DNA): TGCGCCAGCAGCTTGGGGGGACTCCCGCGCAATGAGCAGTTCTTC. This encodes CASSLGGLPRNEQFF.

The V gene is TRBV28, the J gene TRBJ1-5; 7 bases match TRBD1. This CDR3 has 15 residues. The J segment lost 1 base and the V segment lost 7 bases, leaving 7 bases of the junction unmatched. CDR1 is MDHEN, CDR2 SYDVKM, per germline. CDR3 sequence (DNA): TGTGCCAGCAAATACGTGACAGGGAGCAATCAGCCCCAGCATTTT. This encodes CASKYVTGSNQPQHF.

The chain links TRBV29-1 to TRBJ2-7, with a tentative D call TRBD2 (5 bases). V was shortened by 0 bases and J by 6 bases, with 9 bases between the two germline ends. The germline V gene encodes CDR1 SQVTM and CDR2 ANQGSEA. This CDR3 has 12 amino acids. The CDR3 nucleotides read TGCAGCGTTGAAGAAGAGGGCATCGAGCAGTACTTC. Amino acids: CSVEEEGIEQYF.

This clone was seen a single time. V usage is TRBV5-1 and J usage is TRBJ2-7, with D perhaps given as TRBD1 or TRBD2 (5 bases each). The germline V gene encodes CDR1 SGHRS and CDR2 YFSETQ. V lost 3 bases, J lost 2 bases, and 18 bases lay in between. This CDR3 is built from 16 residues. CDR3 sequence: CASSSAGAGLTYEQYF. The CDR3 region has the DNA TGCGCCAGCAGCTCCGCCGGGGCAGGCCTGACCTACGAGCAGTACTTC. The full variable domain, completed using reference TRBV5-1 and TRBJ2-7, is KAGVTQTPRYLIKTRGQQVTLSCSPISGHRSVSWYQQTPGQGLQFLFEYFSETQRNKGNFPGRFSGRQFSNSRSEMNVSTLELGDSALYLCASSSAGAGLTYEQYFGPGTRLTVT.

The rearrangement joins TRBV7-2 to TRBJ2-7; 7 nucleotides match TRBD1. CDR1 and CDR2 (germline): SGHTA, FQGNSA. This CDR3 contains 19 residues. V trimming: 1 base; J trimming: 2 bases; junction bases outside the gene matches: 17. For the CDR3, the DNA is TGTGCCAGCAGCTTAGGGTATTGGGGAAGACAGGGCGAAACCTACGAGCAGTACTTC. Its protein product is CASSLGYWGRQGETYEQYF. The whole variable domain, remainder taken from reference TRBV7-2 and TRBJ2-7, is GAGVSQSPSNKVTEKGKDVELRCDPISGHTALYWYRQSLGQGLEFLIYFQGNSAPDKSGLPSDRFSAERTGGSVSTLTIQRTQQEDSAVYLCASSLGYWGRQGETYEQYFGPGTRLTVT.

V and J are TRBV9 and TRBJ2-3; TRBD2 is a possible D gene (5 bases). The ends were cut back, 5 bases at V and 8 bases at J, with 9 bases in the middle. In germline, CDR1 is SGDLS, CDR2 YYNGEE. This CDR3 is 11 amino acids long. Written as DNA, the CDR3 is TGTGCCAGCAGGGCGGGTGGTACGCAGTATTTT. It encodes CASRAGGTQYF.

This clone appeared a single time. V gene TRBV27 combines with J gene TRBJ2-2, with TRBD2 identical over 12 bases. Germline CDR1 is MNHEY and CDR2 is SMNVEV (reference sequence). V lost 0 bases, J lost 8 bases, and 1 base stayed unmatched. CDR3 size: 15 residues. In DNA, the CDR3 is TGTGCCAGCAGTTTATCCACTAGCGGGAGGGGGGAGCTGTTTTTT. Protein product: CASSLSTSGRGELFF.

The V call is TRBV5-1, the J call TRBJ2-3; TRBD2 might be the D (5 bases). The CDR3 contains 16 residues. CDR1 is SGHRS and CDR2 is YFSETQ in the germline V gene. V was pared by 3 bases and J by 2 bases, with 16 bases between. CDR3 amino acids: CASSWMDSGYTDTQYF. Written as DNA, the CDR3 is TGCGCCAGCAGCTGGATGGACTCCGGATACACAGATACGCAGTATTTT.

The V call is TRBV10-2, the J call TRBJ2-7; no definite D call. The CDR3 sequence is 12 residues long. The germline gives CDR1 WSHSY, CDR2 SAAADI. V lost 6 bases and J 6 bases, leaving 12 bases between the germline ends. Written as DNA, the CDR3 is TGCGCCAGCAGGGGTATGAGAGGCGAGCAGTACTTC. Translating it yields CASRGMRGEQYF.

The CDR3: CASSDSNLGSSAGELFF. CDR3 bases: TGTGCCAGCAGTGATTCAAACCTCGGGAGCTCTGCCGGGGAGCTGTTTTTT. V gene TRBV2 combines with J gene TRBJ2-2; maybe TRBD2 (6 bases). The germline V and J ends were trimmed by 3 bases and 6 bases, with 20 bases remaining between them. The CDR3 has 17 amino acids. Germline-derived CDR1 and CDR2 are SNHLY and FYNNEI.

This chain links TRBV7-9 with TRBJ2-1; TRBD1 might be the D (6 bases). V was clipped by 5 bases and J by 9 bases, with 20 bases between them. This CDR3 region has 15 residues. Per the germline V gene, CDR1 is SEHNR and CDR2 is FQNEAQ (reference sequence). This chain's CDR3 is CASSLPNTIRGEQFF. For the CDR3, the DNA is TGTGCCAGCAGCCTACCCAATACAATCAGGGGTGAGCAGTTCTTC.

The CDR3 DNA sequence: TGTGCCAGCATTGGCCTGCCGGACACCTCCTACGAGCAGTACTTC. This codes for CASIGLPDTSYEQYF. J is TRBJ2-7 and V is TRBV28, with D possibly matching TRBD1 (5 bases). Germline CDR1 and CDR2: MDHEN and SYDVKM. Trimming left V 7 bases short and J 0 bases short, with 16 bases between. There are 15 residues in the CDR3.

The J gene is TRBJ2-7, the V gene TRBV11-2, with D uncertain. CDR1 and CDR2 from the germline V gene are SGHAT and FQNNGV. Trimming stripped 8 bases from V and 6 bases from J, with 14 bases between. This CDR3 comprises 12 residues. CDR3 protein: CASAPPTGEQYF. The CDR3 coding sequence is TGTGCCAGCGCTCCACCCACTGGCGAGCAGTACTTC.

The chain uses TRBV9 and TRBJ2-5; 7 bases are shared with TRBD2. CDR3 size: 12 residues. Germline V gives CDR1 SGDLS, CDR2 YYNGEE. Losses at the gene ends were 3 bases for V and 5 bases for J; bases not matched to a gene: 1. CDR3: CASSGEGETQYF. In DNA form, the CDR3 reads TGTGCCAGCAGCGGGGAGGGGGAGACCCAGTACTTC.

The CDR3: CASSSTGTGTEAFF. CDR3 nucleotide sequence: TGTGCCAGCAGTTCTACAGGGACGGGCACTGAAGCTTTCTTT. V usage is TRBV27 and J usage is TRBJ1-1; weak D call: TRBD1 (6 bases). Trimming left V 4 bases short and J 4 bases short, with 13 bases between. This CDR3 is 14 amino acids long. The germline V gene has CDR1 MNHEY and CDR2 SMNVEV (reference sequence).